The 21 T cell receptor beta chains listed next were all sequenced from one sample in a study of T-cell reconstitution after alpha-beta-depleted transplantation in children (dated by TCRdb to 2016 to 2017). Preparation of the library involved PCR. TCRdb lists the instrument as Illumina HiSeq 2500. TCR library preparation used molecular barcoding, with unique molecular identifiers applied to normalize quantification of the TCRbeta repertoire. TCRdb reprocessing: public reads trimmed at Q25 with fastp, clones called with MiXCR, in-frame beta chains kept. Under each unique CDR3 protein, matching rows form one entry showing the most common genes and DNA. Counted in this sample were about 870,000 distinct CDR3 sequences; approximately 15% of them appeared once. The ten largest clonotypes hold 5% of the sample. The sample's treatment or condition label, decoded: allogeneic hematopoietic cell transplantation with graft depleted of TCRalphabeta T cells and CD19 B cells.

This specimen was PBMCs, mostly from graft donor cells, taken 360 days after TCRalphabeta/CD19-depleted stem cell transplant. These TCRs come from a male patient aged 10 to 17 who had a stem cell transplant for acute lymphoblastic leukemia, so the T cells may come from the graft donor.

On this clonotype itself: An end of the junction does not agree with germline; a read error may underlie this. This sequence joins TRBV27 and TRBJ2-3; a weak D match, TRBD2 (7 bases). CDR3 size: 16 residues. Germline V CDR1 and CDR2: MNHEY, SMNVEV (reference sequence). This chain's CDR3 is CATSYGGGKYTDTQYF. As DNA, the CDR3 is TGTGCCACCAGTTACGGCGGGGGCAAGTACACAGATACGCAGTATTTT.

Only a few counts were recorded for this clonotype. The V gene is TRBV11-2, the J gene TRBJ1-1; D unresolved. CDR3 length equals 14 residues. Germline V CDR1 and CDR2: SGHAT, FQNNGV. The V and J ends lost 7 bases and 2 bases respectively, with 14 bases between them. The DNA of the CDR3 is TGTGCCAGCACCCTAGCCGGCTTTAACACTGAAGCTTTCTTT. Translated: CASTLAGFNTEAFF.

The gene calls are TRBV9 and TRBJ2-1; D ambiguous. Germline V CDR1 and CDR2: SGDLS, YYNGEE. V dropped 0 bases and J dropped 5 bases, with 3 bases sitting between them. The CDR3 is 12 amino acids. CDR3 nucleotides: TGTGCCAGCAGCGTAGAAAACAATGAGCAGTTCTTC. Its translation: CASSVENNEQFF.

This clonotype was observed a handful of times. The chain combines TRBV4-1 with TRBJ2-2; 7 bases are a match to TRBD2. V trimming: 5 bases; J trimming: 6 bases; junction bases outside the gene matches: 12. The CDR3 totals 16 residues. Germline loops: CDR1 MGHRA, CDR2 YSYEKL. The CDR3 DNA reads as TGCGCCAGCAGCTTAGGACTAGTTGCGGCCTCCGGGGAGCTGTTTTTT. This encodes CASSLGLVAASGELFF.

CDR3 nucleotides: TGTGCCAGCACCGGGGGACTAGCGGGAGCCCGGGAGCTGTTTTTT. Amino acid sequence: CASTGGLAGARELFF. V is TRBV5-4 and J is TRBJ2-2; 14 bases align to TRBD2. The V segment lost 6 bases and the J segment 9 bases; nucleotides outside the gene matches: 7. This CDR3 is built from 15 residues. Looked up from germline, CDR1 is SGHNT and CDR2 is YYREEE (reference sequence).

CDR3 sequence (DNA): TGTGCCAGCAGCTCCGGGGTTGGAGACACCAATAATTCACCCCTCCACTTT. Its translation: CASSSGVGDTNNSPLHF. The J gene is TRBJ1-6, the V gene TRBV6-1, with D hard to call. Germline CDR1 reads MNHNS; CDR2 reads SASEGT. This CDR3 contains 17 residues. V was pared by 6 bases and J by 5 bases, with 20 bases between.

This chain joins TRBV19 and TRBJ2-1; D perhaps matches TRBD2 (6 bases). This CDR3 has 12 residues. V dropped 3 bases and J dropped 10 bases, with 10 bases sitting between them. Per germline, CDR1 LNHDA and CDR2 SQIVND (reference sequence). The CDR3 DNA reads TGTGCCAGTAGTATGAGGGGAGGCGAGCAGTTCTTC. Amino acid sequence: CASSMRGGEQFF. The full variable domain, rest sourced from reference TRBV19 and TRBJ2-1, is DGGITQSPKYLFRKEGQNVTLSCEQNLNHDAMYWYRQDPGQGLRLIYYSQIVNDFQKGDIAEGYSVSREKKESFPLTVTSAQKNPTAFYLCASSMRGGEQFFGPGTRLTVL.

This clonotype was seen many times. The chain recombines TRBV29-1 with TRBJ2-3; D is perhaps TRBD1 (5 bases). CDR3 length equals 16 residues. Germline V gene lookup returns CDR1 SQVTM and CDR2 ANQGSEA. The germline V and J ends were trimmed by 2 bases and 2 bases, with 17 bases remaining between them. Written as DNA, the CDR3 is TGCAGCGTTGAACAGGACACCCGTTGGAACACAGATACGCAGTATTTT. Translated, it gives CSVEQDTRWNTDTQYF.

This clonotype was seen ten or more times. The genes are TRBV3-1 and TRBJ2-7; tentative D call: TRBD2 (5 bases). V was clipped by 4 bases and J by 0 bases, with 13 bases between them. In germline, CDR1 is LGHDT, CDR2 YNNKEL (reference sequence). CDR3 length: 15 residues. CDR3 loop: CASSLGVASSYEQYF. For the CDR3, the DNA is TGTGCCAGCAGCCTGGGAGTAGCGAGCTCCTACGAGCAGTACTTC.

This chain links TRBV12-3 or TRBV12-4 with TRBJ1-5; D uncertain. V gave up 3 bases and J gave up 0 bases, with 9 bases separating them. The CDR3 is 15 residues long. The CDR3 nucleotides read TGTGCCAGCAGTTTGAGGTCTAATAGCAATCAGCCCCAGCATTTT. Translated: CASSLRSNSNQPQHF.

V usage is TRBV7-9 and J usage is TRBJ2-7; TRBD1 might be the D (6 bases). Germline loops: CDR1 SEHNR, CDR2 FQNEAQ (reference sequence). V lost 3 bases to trimming and J lost 3 bases, with 15 bases between them. The CDR3 runs 15 residues. The CDR3 coding sequence is TGTGCCAGCAGCTTGTGGGACAAGGTTGACTACGAGCAGTACTTC. It yields the protein CASSLWDKVDYEQYF.

The chain uses TRBV4-1 and TRBJ2-1; no clear D gene. Trimming took off 0 bases at V and 7 bases at J, with 4 bases between the two ends. CDR3 size: 12 residues. The V gene's germline CDR1 is MGHRA and CDR2 YSYEKL. This CDR3 reads CASSQDGNEQFF. Here the CDR3 DNA reads TGCGCCAGCAGCCAAGACGGGAATGAGCAGTTCTTC.

This clonotype was recorded at least ten times. The rearrangement uses TRBV10-3 and TRBJ2-2, with D tentatively TRBD1 (6 bases). The V end was cut by 6 bases, the J end by 5 bases, with 10 bases between. The CDR3 totals 13 residues. Germline assignment: CDR1 ENHRY and CDR2 SYGVKD. DNA for the CDR3: TGTGCCATCAGCCCCACAGGGACCGGGGAGCTGTTTTTT. Translated: CAISPTGTGELFF.

There are a few counts of this clonotype. V usage is TRBV11-2 and J usage is TRBJ2-2; weak D call: TRBD2 (6 bases). V was pared by 5 bases and J by 6 bases, with 16 bases between. CDR3 length: 15 residues. In germline, CDR1 is SGHAT, CDR2 FQNNGV. CDR3 coding DNA: TGTGCCAGCAGCGACCGGGACTCCCCTCCCGGGGAGCTGTTTTTT. Protein product: CASSDRDSPPGELFF. Based on the CDR3 plus reference TRBV11-2 and TRBJ2-2, the full variable domain is EAGVAQSPRYKIIEKRQSVAFWCNPISGHATLYWYQQILGQGPKLLIQFQNNGVVDDSQLPKDRFSAERLKGVDSTLKIQPAKLEDSAVYLCASSDRDSPPGELFFGEGSRLTVL.

The V call is TRBV5-1, the J call TRBJ2-2, with 7 nucleotides matching TRBD2. The CDR3 totals 15 residues. V was pared by 2 bases and J by 7 bases, with 8 bases of the junction left unmatched. Germline CDR1 reads SGHRS; CDR2 reads YFSETQ. The CDR3 sequence is CASSFRGSRNGELFF. The CDR3 nucleotides read TGCGCCAGCAGCTTCCGCGGGAGTAGGAACGGGGAGCTGTTTTTT. Filled out from reference TRBV5-1 and TRBJ2-2, the complete variable domain reads KAGVTQTPRYLIKTRGQQVTLSCSPISGHRSVSWYQQTPGQGLQFLFEYFSETQRNKGNFPGRFSGRQFSNSRSEMNVSTLELGDSALYLCASSFRGSRNGELFFGEGSRLTVL.

There are a few counts of this clonotype. V and J are TRBV7-9 and TRBJ2-6; no clear D. The CDR3 extends over 14 amino acids. Germline V gene data show CDR1 as SEHNR and CDR2 as FQNEAQ (reference sequence). Between the trimmed V and J ends, which lost 7 bases and 3 bases, there was a span of 10 bases. Here the CDR3 DNA reads TGTGCCAGCAAGTACGGCGGTGGGGCCAACGTCCTGACTTTC. Protein: CASKYGGGANVLTF.

Remarks on this clonotype: The junction shows a germline mismatch at one end, possibly a read error. This chain connects TRBV5-6 to TRBJ1-3; 8 bases agree with TRBD1. Germline CDR1 is SGHDT and CDR2 is YYEEEE. The CDR3 is 18 amino acids. The CDR3 reads CASSFWTGLSRPGNTIYF. The CDR3 DNA follows: TGTGCCAGCAGCTTCTGGACAGGGTTATCTCGTCCTGGGAACACCATATATTTT.

The rearrangement links TRBV7-9 to TRBJ2-1; 7 bases map to TRBD2. The V gene end was trimmed by 7 bases and the J gene end by 3 bases; junction bases not matched to a gene: 9. Germline V gives CDR1 SEHNR, CDR2 FQNEAQ (reference sequence). The CDR3 is made up of 15 amino acids. In nucleotides, the CDR3 is TGTGCCAGCATAGGCGGGAGCGGGCGCTACAATGAGCAGTTCTTC. Protein sequence: CASIGGSGRYNEQFF.

V and J are TRBV7-8 and TRBJ2-1; 12 positions agree with TRBD2. CDR1 and CDR2 (germline): SGHVS, FQNEAQ. CDR3 length: 17 residues. The junction had 10 bases not matched to a gene; V was cut back by 4 bases and J by 6 bases. The CDR3 reads CASSYLRLAGVGNEQFF. The CDR3 region has the DNA TGTGCCAGCAGCTACCTCCGACTAGCGGGAGTAGGCAATGAGCAGTTCTTC.

V usage is TRBV7-2 and J usage is TRBJ2-3, with 9 bases fitting TRBD2. V was pared by 4 bases and J by 7 bases, with 12 bases of the junction left unmatched. This CDR3 has 16 amino acids. In germline, CDR1 is SGHTA, CDR2 FQGNSA. The CDR3 coding sequence is TGTGCCAGCAGCTCGGGTAGCGGGAGCTTAACCCATACGCAGTATTTT. It translates to CASSSGSGSLTHTQYF.

This clonotype occurred a few times. The V and J genes are TRBV3-1 and TRBJ2-3; TRBD2 agrees at 7 bases. The V segment lost 1 base and the J segment 4 bases; nucleotides outside the gene matches: 11. The CDR3 spans 17 residues. CDR1 and CDR2 from the germline V gene are LGHDT and YNNKEL (reference sequence). The DNA of the CDR3 is TGTGCCAGCAGCCAAGCAGAGTGGGAGGGAGGATCAGATACGCAGTATTTT. Protein product: CASSQAEWEGGSDTQYF.